The entry that follows covers one TCR beta chain sequence. Germline-derived CDR1 and CDR2 are SGHNT and YYREEE (reference sequence). There are 13 residues in the CDR3. Trimming took 5 bases from V and 4 from J; bases not matched to a gene: 2. The data stem from a study of OX40 agonist ivuxolimab in advanced cancers. Profiled with immunoSEQ multiplex PCR; TCRdb holds only in-frame clones, not every one. The table lists fewer than 25,000 clones, around 77% of them singletons. This sequence joins TRBV5-4 and TRBJ2-5; 10 bases are a match to TRBD2. The sequence derives from an adult with an advanced solid tumor such as melanoma, head and neck, liver or kidney cancer. The source was CD4+ or CD8+ T cells sorted from blood, collected in a trial of the OX40 agonist ivuxolimab. Written as DNA, the CDR3 is TGTGCCAGCAGAGCGGGGGGGGGAGAGACCCAGTACTTC. This sequence encodes CASRAGGGETQYF.